This is a list of T cell receptor beta chains from one sample in a study of CD8+ T cells in alopecia areata. TCRdb's table, derived via immunoSEQ multiplex PCR, lists solely in-frame clones and lacks some. The sample has 150,000 or so clones; about 71% are singletons. The sample in question was CD4+ T cells sorted from blood, obtained at week 4, from a patient treated with tofacitinib. Receptors originate from a human donor with alopecia areata. Both conserved end residues are part of each CDR3. A D gene is named only where the DNA matches it firmly. Size is stated for part of the rows, as once, few or many counts, or as a class when the clone is expanded.

>TRBJ1-1|TRBV29-1|NA|NA
CSAIWNTEAFF
>TRBJ1-5|TRBV6-6|NA|NA
CASSYSRGSNQPQHF
>TRBJ1-2|TRBV11-2|NA|NA
CASSLGGSNYGYTF
>TRBJ2-1|TRBV30|NA|NA
CAWSVLPLLGDNEQFF
>TRBJ2-3|TRBV30|NA|NA
CAWEPGVHTDTQYF
>TRBJ2-6|TRBV19|NA|NA
CASSIDGGSGANVLTF
>TRBJ2-5|TRBV19|NA|TRBD1
CASSGRTGDLETQYF
>TRBJ1-6|TRBV30|NA|NA
CAWSLTRGLVALHF
>TRBJ1-1|TRBV9|NA|TRBD1
CASSPDRGFTEAFF
>TRBJ1-6|TRBV4-2|NA|NA
CASSQGGHSPLHF
>TRBJ1-1|TRBV5-1|NA|NA
CASSPGDMENTEAFF
>TRBJ1-1|TRBV5-1|once|TRBD1
CASSLGDRGRNTEAFF
>TRBJ1-3|TRBV14|many|NA
CASSQAGRGNTIYF
>TRBJ1-3|TRBV6-5|NA|NA
CASSYGGDGGNTIYF
>TRBJ1-2|TRBV5-5|NA|TRBD1
CASSSTGGYTF
>TRBJ1-1|TRBV30|NA|NA
CAWRRGRAEAFF
>TRBJ2-6|TRBV29-1|few|NA
CSVSDRGANVLTF
>TRBJ2-7|TRBV25-1|NA|TRBD2
CASSDIAGGPSDEQYF
>TRBJ1-1|TRBV5-1|NA|TRBD1
CASGTGGGNTEAFF
>TRBJ1-6|TRBV4-3|NA|TRBD1
CASSQDAGTGSSPLHF
>TRBJ1-5|TRBV7-8|NA|NA
CASSFGHSNQPQHF
>TRBJ2-3|TRBV30|once|NA
CAWSAQGPDTQYF
>TRBJ1-6|TRBV6-5|NA|NA
CASSSYNSPLHF
>TRBJ2-7|TRBV30|once|NA
CAWSSPSALTVPYEQYF